This T cell receptor beta chain was recovered during a study of cytomegalovirus exposure and HLA in healthy donors listed by TCRdb under 2017. Looking at the study overall: According to an earlier analysis of a few hundred of the donors, about 180 million T cells yielded 90 million to 130 million unique TCR beta sequences and approximately 300 Gb of sequence data. An early release that covered more than 550 HLA-typed donors contained around 300 gigabases of sequencing data and tens of millions of unique TCR sequences. Of the 350 to 400 genotyped donors, over 65% fell in the genetic ancestry cluster associated with self-reported Caucasian donors. The study aimed to test whether signatures of past pathogen exposure could be identified by cataloging public T cell receptors. The study profiled the T cell repertoires of hundreds of subjects by immunosequencing and related them to cytomegalovirus serostatus. Besides the first cohort of 500 to 700 subjects, a separate validation cohort made up of some 110 different subjects was used. To predict cytomegalovirus infection status, the study brought together high-throughput TCR immunosequencing, statistical association of individual TCRs with disease status, and machine learning. A later analysis re-examined previously published TCR beta repertoires from 610 or so donors and added high-resolution HLA genotyping to investigate patterns of TCR occurrence. The later analysis used no new phenotypic data to find candidate immune exposures, relying instead on TCR beta sequences and their occurrence across donors. To decide whether each TCR beta V gene segment behaved as functional or pseudogenic, an earlier analysis of approximately 600 of the donors relied on high-throughput TCR beta sequencing. Donor age, sex, ethnicity and CMV serostatus were compiled together with the repertoire data. Genome-wide SNP genotypes for about 65% of the roughly 670 donors were used in a later genetic analysis, which treated that subset as a discovery cohort. All discovery cohort repertoires had been generated using a single sequencing platform. HLA typing included class I and class II loci at four-digit resolution. The number of donors typed differed by locus, with 629-630 for A, B, C, DRB1 and DQB1, 522 for DQA1, 600 to 610 for DPA1, and some 450 for DPB1. About five DR-DQ haplotypes were treated as single units for association and clustering because of strong linkage in the cohort. Among some 410 genotyped donors of the cohort, an average of approximately 240,000 unique TCR beta nucleotide sequences was sequenced per donor, of which 15% to 20% were non-productive.

This clone was seen more than once but under ten times. The specificity of this receptor is unknown. At one boundary the junction diverges from the germline segment, which might be a read error. The cohort consisted of approximately 670 healthy bone marrow donors. All cohort members were sampled while nominally healthy, although unrecorded immune exposures were likely present. The donor was CMV seronegative and was included in the group of under 450 seronegative cohort members. Each donor provided a peripheral blood sample, and peripheral blood mononuclear cells were used for TCR beta sequencing. Genomic DNA extraction from the blood cell samples was performed with the Qiagen DNeasy Blood Extraction Kit. General study outcomes and caveats: It was suggested by the authors that the approach could potentially be generalized to other disease states and immunological phenotypes. CMV serostatus was the only immune exposure information available for the cohort. Because HLA typing was unavailable for some donors at each locus, only the typed subset was used in association tests. Sequencing depth was assumed to be roughly uniform across donors in the presence/absence analyses, though that assumption may not hold. A later analysis associated 15,000 to 20,000 TCR beta sequences with specific HLA alleles at a false discovery rate of 0.05. Because counts were too low, some 16 rarely observed V segments, including chromosome 9 orphons, were excluded from the earlier analysis of some 590 of the donors. In an earlier analysis of fewer than 750 of the donors, most TCR beta V segments were observed in productive rearrangements about 90% or about 30% of the time, broadly matching IMGT annotations. A later analysis found that most CMV-associated TCR beta chains appeared HLA-restricted, with HLA associations seemingly driven largely by CMV exposure. Only TCR beta chains were sequenced in this cohort, and the absence of alpha or paired-chain data limited detectable features. When HLA alleles, especially DR and DQ, strongly co-occurred, attributing TCR associations to individual alleles was difficult. A later genetic analysis reported fewer N-insertions in productive TCRs among donors in an Asian-associated ancestry cluster than the roughly 650-donor mean. While some public TCRs were present in many individuals, most TCR sequences turned up only very rarely across donors. Correlated functional status among segregating V segments might reflect linkage disequilibrium, but an unknown experimental factor could not be ruled out. Some IMGT-functional V segments, including TRBV6-2 and TRBV6-3, could not be distinguished by the 87-base-pair reads and were therefore excluded. According to a later analysis, parvovirus B19, influenza, CMV and Epstein-Barr virus appeared linked to several top co-occurrence clusters. Cytomegalovirus status was reported to be diagnosed by the classifier with high specificity and sensitivity in both the original and validation cohorts. A further reported finding was that TCR beta sequences accurately predicted the HLA-A and HLA-B alleles for most subjects in the first cohort. A cluster of highly shared sequence variants was judged likely to be a technical artifact of the sequencing pipeline. In a later analysis, TCR association rates were found to vary across HLA loci, with the most associated TCRs seen for DRB1 alleles and the fewest for HLA-C alleles. V-gene and J-gene trimming of TCR beta chains was associated with a missense DCLRE1C variant in a later genetic analysis, and the association was replicated in an independent cohort. In the study, around 160 TCR beta chains were listed as associated with cytomegalovirus. In vitro tests confirmed that a few of the cytomegalovirus-associated TCR beta chains recognize cytomegalovirus antigens. Compared with equally common non-associated chains, HLA-associated TCR beta chains in a later analysis were more clonally expanded and had lower generation probabilities.

Libraries were constructed by the immunoSEQ multiplex PCR assay. The multiplex PCR relied on a mix of 60 forward primers for TCR Vbeta segments and 13 reverse primers for TCR Jbeta segments. Amplification of the CDR3 region of rearranged TCR beta genes was performed with a multiplex PCR assay on genomic DNA. The amplified TCR beta libraries were sequenced on the Illumina HiSeq System as 87-base-pair reads. Turning to the authors' computational methods: Across the 670 or so repertoires, a later analysis counted approximately 83 million unique TCR beta chains, about 10 million of which were shared by at least two donors. To remove PCR and sequencing errors, raw reads were error-corrected and collapsed into unique sequences using a nearest-neighbor algorithm that merged closely related sequences. To assign V, D and J gene segments, CDR3 sequences were aligned to IMGT reference sequences. Each retained sequence needed at least a six-nucleotide match to both a V gene segment and a J gene segment. Rearrangements were called productive when the CDR3 lacked stop codons and stayed in frame with V and J; all others were non-productive. CDR3 was defined according to IMGT convention as the region running from the second conserved V-encoded cysteine to the conserved J-encoded phenylalanine. The earlier analysis of about 530 of the donors excluded any sequence lacking an unambiguous match to a single V gene segment. An earlier analysis of some 610 of the donors called V segments functional above 56.7% productive rearrangements and segregating when the between-donor standard deviation exceeded 5%. A statistical classification framework was built to diagnose cytomegalovirus status from the catalog of TCR beta chain sequences. In a later analysis, TCR nucleotide sequences were compared against IMGT/GENE-DB human TR gene sequences so that V and J genes could be assigned. The TCRdist pipeline was used in a later analysis to assign CDR3 sequences and most-parsimonious VDJ recombination scenarios. In a later analysis, each TCR beta chain was defined by its CDR3 amino acid sequence together with its V-gene family, and reads lacking a unique V-gene family were excluded. In a later analysis, several hundred highly shared, low-generation-probability nucleotide sequences were removed to address suspected cross-contamination and a sequencing artifact. In a later analysis, a clonal expansion index for each public chain was calculated from normalized within-repertoire ranks of inferred template counts. Generation probabilities in a later analysis came from a VDJ recombination model fitted to out-of-frame rearrangements, and those results were checked against IGoR. In a later analysis, hypergeometric tests were used to score TCR-TCR, TCR-HLA and TCR-CMV co-occurrence, with a repertoire-size bias correction applied to TCR pairs. To estimate false discovery rates, a later analysis permuted the HLA or CMV assignments 20 times. In a later analysis, co-occurring TCRs were grouped using DBSCAN, and TCRdist sequence similarity was added for clustering within HLA-allele-positive subsets. Co-occurrence clustering excluded repertoires with fewer than 30,000 or more than 120,000 public chains, plus five with anomalous nucleotide sharing. The source is immuneACCESS, and TCRdb retained only in-frame sequences with V and J called. Part of the clones is not carried over; for the studies checked, unresolved V genes explain less than half of this, and the remainder is unexplained. For V, J and clone size, that table is used; D and trimming come from the DNA. The sample records 160,000 or so clones, around three quarters of which are singletons. About 1.6% of the sample belongs to the ten largest clones.

CDR1 and CDR2, per the germline V gene, are MNHEY and SVGAGI. From the cysteine up to the phenylalanine, the CDR3 has a length of 15 residues. The DNA shown is the 45-base CDR3, in frame from base 1. The sequence derives from a middle-aged man in good health and CMV-seronegative. Sequenced: PBMCs. The chain couples TRBV6-5 to TRBJ2-6; TRBD1 is a possible D gene, resting on 6 matching bases. The CDR3 protein: CASRLHRAGANGLTF. Here is the DNA: TGTGCCAGCAGGCTACACAGGGCTGGGGCCAACGGCCTGACTTTC.